This T cell receptor beta chain was sequenced in a study of T cells expressing NK-cell markers. Across the study: The TCR beta repertoires were obtained from sorted CD3+CD56+NKG2C+, CD3+CD56+NKG2C- and CD3+CD56-NKG2C+ T cells. Serological testing identified seven of the eight sequenced donors as HCMV-seropositive and one as seronegative.

The CDR3 has 17 residues. CDR1 and CDR2 from the germline V gene are DFQATT and SNEGSKA (reference sequence). With the 5' RACE reads reprocessed, TCRdb shows one record per CDR3 protein and no DNA. Recorded here are a few hundred thousand distinct CDR3 sequences; the top ten clones represent 5.2%. This TCR was sampled from a man aged 18 to 69 in good health. Sequencing was carried out using blood T cells: a sorted CD56 or NKG2C T cell subset, CD4+ or CD8+ T cells, or bulk PBMC T cells (not recorded which). This chain links TRBV20-1 with TRBJ2-2; the TRBD2 assignment by TCRdb is unverifiable without DNA. CDR3: CSARRGSGRTNTGELFF.